This paragraph covers one TCR beta chain sequence. No antigen is known for it. The identical CDR3 is also encoded by other nucleotide sequences in the sample. The data were obtained in a study of T cell clones after liver transplantation. Across the study: Post-transplant blood was tracked for graft-donor-reactive T cell clones identified in a pre-transplant mixed lymphocyte reaction.

The repertoire was sequenced with immunoSEQ multiplex PCR; TCRdb's copy has only in-frame clones and lacks some. The sample contains 85,000 to 110,000 clones, under 90% of which appear only once. Study conclusions and caveats: A larger donor-reactive than third-party decline suggested partial antigen-specific deletion.

V lost 7 bases and J lost 0, with 3 bases in between. CDR3 length: 11 amino acids. Germline-derived CDR1 and CDR2 are MDHEN and SYDVKM. The chain combines TRBV28 with TRBJ1-1; the D is unclear. Sequenced material: CD4+ T cells from blood, taken around 49 months after liver transplant. The sequence came from a human patient who received a liver transplant. The T cells may partly be graft donor cells. The CDR3 is CASKVNTEAFF. The DNA of the CDR3 is TGTGCCAGCAAGGTGAACACTGAAGCTTTCTTT.